In this sample, the clone carrying this T cell receptor beta chain turned up once. Its cognate antigen is unknown. Trimming took off 8 bases at V and 3 bases at J, with 10 bases between the two ends. Germline V lookup: CDR1 MDHEN, CDR2 SYDVKM. The CDR3 totals 12 residues. Clones were sequenced by immunoSEQ multiplex PCR, and TCRdb holds only the in-frame ones, with some missing. The sample has 70,000 to 75,000 clones; 65% to 85% are singletons. These data belong to a study of vaccination effects on CD4 cells after COVID-19. Before any sequencing was done, the ViraFEST assay used viral peptide pools to expand antigen-specific CD4+ T cells. At the end of around eleven days of culture, CD4+ T cells were isolated. Testing of the vaccine recipients showed negative nucleocapsid antibodies and no prior SARS-CoV-2 infection.

The TCR sequence derives from a human donor who received a COVID-19 vaccine. The specimen comprised CD4+ T cells from PBMCs cultured with HCoV-OC43 spike peptides, sampled before COVID-19 vaccination. Indicated subset: HCoV-OC43 spike overlapping peptide pool stimulation. The chain is built from TRBV28 and TRBJ1-2; D is undetermined. The CDR3 here is CASERTDYGYTF. The CDR3 nucleotides read TGTGCCAGCGAACGGACCGACTATGGCTACACCTTC.